The 24 T cell receptor beta chains below were found in one sample sequenced in a study of cytomegalovirus exposure and HLA in healthy donors. The PCR ran on 60 Vbeta and 13 Jbeta primers. Some clones are missing from TCRdb's copy, which holds only in-frame ones; the method was immunoSEQ multiplex PCR. The data show just over 150,000 clones, 60% to 80% seen once. Sequenced sample: PBMCs. The receptors here all came from a woman between 50 and 59 years old in good health and CMV-seropositive.

The genes are TRBV7-9 and TRBJ2-5, with TRBD2 identical over 8 bases. The tail of the sequence fits TRBJ2-7 better, so the J call may be wrong. The germline V gene has CDR1 SEHNR and CDR2 FQNEAQ (reference sequence). The CDR3 contains 13 residues. CDR3 DNA: TGTGCCAGCAGCCCAAGCGGGGGCTACGAGCAGTACTTC. Protein: CASSPSGGYEQYF.

The chain combines TRBV4-2 with TRBJ1-5; D gene uncertain. This CDR3 spans 15 amino acids. Per germline, CDR1 LGHNA and CDR2 YNFKEQ. Trimming stripped 4 bases from V and 1 base from J, with 11 bases between. CDR3 sequence: CASSPTIVSNQPQHF. The CDR3 DNA follows: TGTGCCAGCAGCCCAACGATAGTGAGCAATCAGCCCCAGCATTTT.

This clone was observed a handful of times. This chain connects TRBV5-8 to TRBJ2-1; 9 positions match TRBD2. Losses at the gene ends were 2 bases for V and 4 bases for J; bases not matched to a gene: 4. Germline assignment: CDR1 SGHTS and CDR2 YDEGEE. This CDR3 has 15 amino acids. CDR3 sequence (DNA): TGTGCCAGCAGCTTCGCTAGCGGGAATTACAATGAGCAGTTCTTC. Its protein is CASSFASGNYNEQFF.

The chain combines TRBV10-1 with TRBJ2-7, with D maybe TRBD2 (5 bases). Germline V gene sequence: CDR1 WNHNN, CDR2 SYGVQD (reference sequence). The V end lost 3 bases, the J end lost 4 bases, and 13 bases lay between the germline ends. The CDR3 is made up of 14 amino acids. CDR3 sequence reads: CASSEGSDYYEQYF. The CDR3 DNA is TGCGCCAGCAGTGAAGGGTCCGACTATTACGAGCAGTACTTC.

This sequence joins TRBV6-5 and TRBJ1-1; TRBD1 might be the D (5 bases). Germline assignment: CDR1 MNHEY and CDR2 SVGAGI. The CDR3 runs 13 residues. Trimming removed 6 bases at V and 8 bases at J, with 16 bases between. The DNA for the CDR3 is TGTGCCAGCAGACGACAGCCTCGGGGGGAAGCTTTCTTT. Translated, it gives CASRRQPRGEAFF.

The chain carries TRBV5-1 and TRBJ2-1, with D perhaps TRBD1 (5 bases). CDR1 is SGHRS, CDR2 YFSETQ, per germline. CDR3 length: 16 amino acids. V shed 3 bases and J shed 7 bases, with 20 bases lying between them. CDR3 coding DNA: TGCGCCAGCAGCTACCAACAACGGACAACTAAGAATGAGCAGTTCTTC. As protein: CASSYQQRTTKNEQFF.

The chain links TRBV6-6 to TRBJ1-2; 7 bases map to TRBD1. Per the germline V gene, CDR1 is MNHNY and CDR2 is SVGAGI (reference sequence). The CDR3 totals 15 residues. Losses at the gene ends were 7 bases for V and 5 bases for J; bases not matched to a gene: 13. The CDR3 DNA reads TGTGCCAGCACCATAGGAAACCCAGGGGGATATGGCTACACCTTC. Protein sequence: CASTIGNPGGYGYTF.

V usage is TRBV5-6 and J usage is TRBJ2-1; 9 bases line up with TRBD2. Per the germline V gene, CDR1 is SGHDT and CDR2 is YYEEEE. The CDR3 extends over 16 amino acids. The junction had 8 bases not matched to a gene; V was cut back by 3 bases and J by 4 bases. The CDR3 coding sequence is TGTGCCAGCAGCTCCCCAGGCGGGGGGGGGTACAATGAGCAGTTCTTC. This sequence encodes CASSSPGGGGYNEQFF.

V is TRBV2 and J is TRBJ2-1; TRBD1 aligns across 8 bases. Germline V CDR1 and CDR2: SNHLY, FYNNEI. The CDR3 length is 14 residues. Trimming took 4 bases from V and 8 from J; bases not matched to a gene: 7. In DNA, the CDR3 is TGTGCCAGCAGTGTACAGGGGGTACGTTATGAGCAGTTCTTC. Protein sequence: CASSVQGVRYEQFF.

The V and J genes are TRBV2 and TRBJ1-4; D gene uncertain. This CDR3 has 15 amino acids. Trimming took 7 bases from V and 4 from J, leaving 16 bases between them. CDR1 and CDR2 from the germline V gene are SNHLY and FYNNEI. DNA of the CDR3: TGTGCCAGCACCCGCGAGGCGTCCTTTAATGAAAAACTGTTTTTT. Translated, it gives CASTREASFNEKLFF.

The chain recombines TRBV6-5 with TRBJ2-5; TRBD1 matches at 9 bases. This CDR3 is 14 amino acids long. V trimming: 0 bases; J trimming: 5 bases; junction bases outside the gene matches: 1. Germline values: CDR1 MNHEY, CDR2 SVGAGI. CDR3 protein: CASSYSDRGETQYF. The DNA for the CDR3 is TGTGCCAGCAGTTACTCAGACAGGGGGGAGACCCAGTACTTC.

This chain links TRBV4-1 with TRBJ1-1; 7 bases line up with TRBD1. Germline V lookup: CDR1 MGHRA, CDR2 YSYEKL. After removal of 3 bases from V and 1 base from J, the junction contained 5 bases not matched to a gene. This CDR3 comprises 15 residues. CDR3 protein: CASSQRQGGNTEAFF. The CDR3 bases are TGCGCCAGCAGCCAGCGACAGGGAGGGAACACTGAAGCTTTCTTT.

The rearrangement joins TRBV2 to TRBJ2-5; 7 nucleotides agree with TRBD1. The length of the CDR3 is 15 residues. V shed 3 bases, J shed 2 bases, and the junction held 6 bases outside the gene matches. Per germline, CDR1 SNHLY and CDR2 FYNNEI. In nucleotides, the CDR3 is TGTGCCAGCAGTGAGACCCCGGGACAGCAAGAGACCCAGTACTTC. Protein: CASSETPGQQETQYF.

The chain carries TRBV5-1 and TRBJ2-5, with 8 bases fitting TRBD1. This CDR3 region has 15 residues. The germline V gene has CDR1 SGHRS and CDR2 YFSETQ. With V trimmed by 0 bases and J by 5 bases, 6 bases remained unmatched. CDR3 loop: CASSLARQGMETQYF. CDR3 DNA sequence: TGCGCCAGCAGCTTGGCCCGACAGGGGATGGAGACCCAGTACTTC.

This clone was recorded only once. CDR3 sequence: CASSAGQGAGELFF. DNA for the CDR3: TGTGCCAGCAGCGCCGGACAGGGAGCCGGGGAGCTGTTTTTT. This sequence joins TRBV9 and TRBJ2-2; 8 nucleotides match TRBD1. CDR1 SGDLS and CDR2 YYNGEE come from the germline V gene. With 3 bases clipped from V and 6 bases from J, the junction kept 4 bases outside the gene matches. The CDR3 extends over 14 amino acids.

This chain links TRBV7-9 with TRBJ1-2; possible D gene TRBD1, 6 bases. Germline CDR1 SEHNR, CDR2 FQNEAQ (reference sequence). CDR3 length equals 14 residues. Trimming left V 5 bases short and J 2 bases short, with 12 bases between. CDR3 residues: CASSRTGTNYGYTF. CDR3 bases: TGTGCCAGCAGCAGAACAGGGACAAACTATGGCTACACCTTC.

This clone was seen more than once but under ten times. The chain carries TRBV4-1 and TRBJ2-5, with 10 bases matching TRBD1. J lost 3 bases, V lost 7 bases, and 11 bases had no gene match. The CDR3 contains 16 residues. Germline assignment: CDR1 MGHRA and CDR2 YSYEKL. The CDR3 sequence is CASKLWPTGGEETQYF. In nucleotides, the CDR3 is TGCGCCAGCAAGCTTTGGCCGACAGGGGGCGAAGAGACCCAGTACTTC.

The gene calls are TRBV4-2 and TRBJ2-3, with 8 nucleotides matching TRBD1. V was pared by 0 bases and J by 6 bases, with 2 bases of the junction left unmatched. The CDR3 sequence is 14 residues long. The germline V gene encodes CDR1 LGHNA and CDR2 YNFKEQ. CDR3 DNA: TGTGCCAGCAGCCAAGACAGGGGGCGTGATACGCAGTATTTT. Translating gives CASSQDRGRDTQYF.

The rearrangement links TRBV5-1 to TRBJ1-2; 7 positions agree with TRBD1. The CDR3 covers 15 residues. Germline CDR1 is SGHRS and CDR2 is YFSETQ. V dropped 4 bases and J dropped 7; count of bases not matched to a gene: 13. The CDR3 region is CASSTGQAQGFGYTF. The CDR3 DNA is TGCGCCAGCAGCACCGGACAGGCCCAAGGTTTTGGCTACACCTTC.

The rearrangement uses TRBV19 and TRBJ1-6; 7 bases agree with TRBD1. The CDR3 consists of 16 residues. Per germline, CDR1 LNHDA and CDR2 SQIVND (reference sequence). The trim removed 5 bases at V and 7 bases at J, leaving 11 bases unmatched. The CDR3 DNA reads as TGTGCCAGTAGTCAGGATCCGACAGGGAGAAATTCACCCCTCCACTTT. Encoded protein: CASSQDPTGRNSPLHF. Based on the CDR3 plus reference TRBV19 and TRBJ1-6, the full variable domain is DGGITQSPKYLFRKEGQNVTLSCEQNLNHDAMYWYRQDPGQGLRLIYYSQIVNDFQKGDIAEGYSVSREKKESFPLTVTSAQKNPTAFYLCASSQDPTGRNSPLHFGNGTRLTVT.

DNA for the CDR3: TGCGCCAGCAGCTTAGGTACCGAGGGAATGAACACTGAAGCTTTCTTT. Encoded protein: CASSLGTEGMNTEAFF. This chain uses TRBV5-1 with TRBJ1-1; the D is unclear. The CDR3 has 16 amino acids. Per the germline V gene, CDR1 is SGHRS and CDR2 is YFSETQ. The V and J ends lost 2 bases and 0 bases respectively, with 14 bases between them.

For the CDR3, the DNA is TGCGCCAGCAGCCCAACAGGGGGAAATCAGCCCCAGCATTTT. Protein product: CASSPTGGNQPQHF. The chain has TRBV5-1 and TRBJ1-5; TRBD1 agrees at 8 bases. The germline V gene has CDR1 SGHRS and CDR2 YFSETQ. The CDR3 extends over 14 amino acids. The J segment lost 4 bases and the V segment lost 4 bases, leaving 4 bases of the junction unmatched.

CDR3 DNA sequence: TGTGCCATCAGTGCGAACCCCATCGGACAGGGGGCGGCGGGGGCCAACGTCCTGACTTTC. Translation: CAISANPIGQGAAGANVLTF. The V and J genes are TRBV10-3 and TRBJ2-6; TRBD1 matches 11 bases. Germline V CDR1 and CDR2: ENHRY, SYGVKD. The length of the CDR3 is 20 residues. V lost 4 bases to trimming and J lost 4 bases; unmatched junction nucleotides: 15.

This chain joins TRBV9 and TRBJ1-1; D gene unclear. The V and J ends lost 0 bases and 2 bases respectively, with 8 bases between them. The CDR3 length is 14 residues. Per the germline V gene, CDR1 is SGDLS and CDR2 is YYNGEE. This CDR3 reads CASSVDSINTEAFF. In DNA form, the CDR3 reads TGTGCCAGCAGCGTAGACAGCATAAACACTGAAGCTTTCTTT.